This is a list of T cell receptor beta chains from one sample in a study of cytomegalovirus exposure and HLA in healthy donors. Profiling relied on immunoSEQ multiplex PCR, and the TCRdb table lists in-frame clones only, not all of them. The table lists some 130,000 clones, roughly 78% of them singletons. Sample: PBMCs. These receptors were collected from a man aged 50 to 59 in good health and CMV-seropositive. The CDR3 runs from the conserved cysteine through the conserved F or W. The order of the fields is V gene, J gene, D gene, clone size, CDR3 protein, CDR3 DNA. The D gene is left open where the match is weak. Not every row has a clone size; where given, it reads once, few, many or a size class.

TRBV5-1	TRBJ2-7	NA	NA	CASSLEDYRYEQYF	TGCGCCAGCAGCTTGGAGGACTATCGCTACGAGCAGTACTTC
TRBV29-1	TRBJ2-7	TRBD2	NA	CSATRLAGGGEQYF	TGCAGCGCTACTAGACTAGCGGGAGGGGGAGAGCAGTACTTC
TRBV19	TRBJ2-1	TRBD2	NA	CASSIVGTSLYNEQFF	TGTGCCAGTAGTATAGTTGGGACTAGTCTTTACAATGAGCAGTTCTTC
TRBV19	TRBJ2-7	NA	NA	CASKRGAQLDEQYF	TGTGCCAGTAAACGGGGAGCCCAGCTGGACGAGCAGTACTTC
TRBV7-2	TRBJ2-1	TRBD2	once	CASTTGTGRSYNEQFF	TGTGCCAGCACCACTGGTACCGGGAGGTCCTACAATGAGCAGTTCTTC
TRBV6-5	TRBJ2-3	NA	NA	CASGFGTDTQYF	TGTGCCAGCGGCTTCGGCACAGATACGCAGTATTTT
TRBV10-3	TRBJ2-7	TRBD2	NA	CAIRKSGGSYEQYF	TGTGCCATCAGAAAGAGCGGGGGCTCCTACGAGCAGTACTTC
TRBV7-9	TRBJ1-2	NA	NA	CASSPTGGSGGGGYTF	TGTGCCAGCAGCCCCACGGGGGGCTCTGGCGGGGGTGGCTACACCTTC
TRBV29-1	TRBJ2-5	TRBD1	NA	CSVRAGTGGETQYF	TGCAGCGTTCGAGCCGGGACAGGGGGAGAGACCCAGTACTTC
TRBV5-1	TRBJ1-1	TRBD1	NA	CASSPTGTGGASGEAFF	TGCGCCAGCAGCCCCACCGGGACAGGGGGCGCCTCGGGTGAAGCTTTCTTT
TRBV7-2	TRBJ1-1	NA	NA	CASSKNRRDPGRGNTEAFF	TGTGCCAGCAGCAAAAACAGGCGGGACCCCGGGAGAGGAAACACTGAAGCTTTCTTT